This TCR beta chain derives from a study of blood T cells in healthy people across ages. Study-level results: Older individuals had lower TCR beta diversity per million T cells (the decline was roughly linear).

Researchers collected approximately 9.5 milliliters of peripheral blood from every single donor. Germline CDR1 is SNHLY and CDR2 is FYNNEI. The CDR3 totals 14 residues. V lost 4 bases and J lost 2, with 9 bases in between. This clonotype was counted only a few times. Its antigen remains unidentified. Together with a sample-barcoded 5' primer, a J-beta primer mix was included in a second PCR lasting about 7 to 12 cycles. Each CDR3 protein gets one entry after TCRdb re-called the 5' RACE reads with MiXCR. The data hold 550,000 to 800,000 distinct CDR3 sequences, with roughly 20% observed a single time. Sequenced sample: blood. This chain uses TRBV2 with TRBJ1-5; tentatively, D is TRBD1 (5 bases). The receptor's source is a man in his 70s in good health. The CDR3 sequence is CASSVGGGNQPQHF. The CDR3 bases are TGTGCCAGCAGTGTCGGGGGGGGCAATCAGCCCCAGCATTTT.